The 9 T cell receptor beta chains below were found in one sample sequenced in a study of blood T cell repertoires in COVID-19. Repertoires were generated with immunoSEQ multiplex PCR, while TCRdb's copy carries only in-frame clones and drops some. The sample lists about 30,000 clones, around 88% seen once, with under 30% in the top ten. Input material: peripheral blood. These receptors all stem from a human donor in a cohort sampled during active COVID-19.

On this clone: Sequence at one end of the junction differs from germline and may be a read error. This sample also contains other DNA sequences that code for the same CDR3. CDR3 bases: TGTGCCAGCAGCCAACATTTCTCTGGGGCCAACGTCCTGACTTTT. Its translation is CASSQHFSGANVLTF. The gene calls are TRBV14 and TRBJ2-6; a possible D gene is TRBD1 (5 bases). Germline CDR1 and CDR2: SGHDN and FVKESK. The CDR3 has 15 amino acids.

The chain joins TRBV18 to TRBJ2-2; D is possibly TRBD2 (6 bases). The CDR3 consists of 15 residues. From germline, CDR1 is KGHSH and CDR2 LQKENI. V dropped 3 bases and J dropped 4 bases, with 12 bases sitting between them. The CDR3 sequence: CASSPTGGFTGELFF. The CDR3 DNA is TGTGCCAGCTCACCTACCGGGGGTTTCACCGGGGAGCTGTTTTTT. Based on the CDR3 plus reference TRBV18 and TRBJ2-2, the full variable domain is NAGVMQNPRHLVRRRGQEARLRCSPMKGHSHVYWYRQLPEEGLKFMVYLQKENIIDESGMPKERFSAEFPKEGPSILRIQQVVRGDSAAYFCASSPTGGFTGELFFGEGSRLTVL.

The chain links TRBV7-2 to TRBJ2-3; D might be TRBD2 (6 bases). In germline, CDR1 is SGHTA, CDR2 FQGNSA. The V end lost 8 bases, the J end lost 0 bases, and 9 bases lay between the germline ends. This CDR3 region has 13 residues. CDR3 in amino acids: CASGGTSTDTQYF. The CDR3 DNA follows: TGTGCCAGCGGGGGGACTAGCACAGATACGCAGTATTTT.

The chain joins TRBV27 to TRBJ1-6; TRBD1 is a possible D gene (5 bases). Germline CDR1 is MNHEY and CDR2 is SMNVEV (reference sequence). The CDR3 is 16 residues long. The V gene lost 6 bases and the J gene lost 2 bases, with 14 bases spanning the gap. The CDR3, as DNA: TGTGCCAGCAGCACCAAGGCGGGGGCCTATAATTCACCCCTCCACTTT. It is translated as CASSTKAGAYNSPLHF.

The chain combines TRBV7-9 with TRBJ2-6; D unresolved. The CDR3 has 16 amino acids. V gave up 1 base and J gave up 0 bases, with 7 bases separating them. Germline CDR1 is SEHNR and CDR2 is FQNEAQ (reference sequence). Here the CDR3 DNA reads TGTGCCAGCAGCTTAGGTCCGGGCTCTGGGGCCAACGTCCTGACTTTC. As protein: CASSLGPGSGANVLTF.

V and J are TRBV5-6 and TRBJ1-1; TRBD1 aligns across 10 bases. Germline V gene data show CDR1 as SGHDT and CDR2 as YYEEEE. The CDR3 length is 13 residues. V shed 4 bases, J shed 5 bases, and the junction held 2 bases outside the gene matches. CDR3 amino acids: CASSRTGGTEAFF. The CDR3 DNA reads as TGTGCCAGCAGCAGGACAGGGGGAACTGAAGCTTTCTTT. Full variable domain (missing parts from reference TRBV5-6 and TRBJ1-1): DAGVTQSPTHLIKTRGQQVTLRCSPKSGHDTVSWYQQALGQGPQFIFQYYEEEERQRGNFPDRFSGHQFPNYSSELNVNALLLGDSALYLCASSRTGGTEAFFGQGTRLTVV.

This chain uses TRBV20-1 with TRBJ1-2, with D tentatively TRBD1 (5 bases). Germline V gene data show CDR1 as DFQATT and CDR2 as SNEGSKA (reference sequence). This CDR3 region has 11 residues. Deletions cut 5 bases from V and 4 bases from J, with 8 bases between. In DNA form, the CDR3 reads TGCAGTGCTGGTGACAGCTATGGCTACACCTTC. Translation gives CSAGDSYGYTF.

The chain uses TRBV6-5 and TRBJ1-2, with TRBD1 matching 9 bases. With 3 bases clipped from V and 3 bases from J, the junction kept 5 bases outside the gene matches. CDR1 is MNHEY, CDR2 SVGAGI, per germline. This CDR3 has 15 residues. The DNA of the CDR3 is TGTGCCAGCAGTTATTCCGGGACAGGGCACTATGGCTACACCTTC. This translates into CASSYSGTGHYGYTF.

The DNA for the CDR3 is TGTGCCAGCAGCTTGAGTTTCTATAGCAATCAGCCCCAGCATTTT. Translating gives CASSLSFYSNQPQHF. The chain has TRBV5-6 and TRBJ1-5; D not resolved. This CDR3 has 15 amino acids. The V gene lost 1 base and the J gene lost 0 bases, with 8 bases spanning the gap. CDR1 is SGHDT, CDR2 YYEEEE, per germline.